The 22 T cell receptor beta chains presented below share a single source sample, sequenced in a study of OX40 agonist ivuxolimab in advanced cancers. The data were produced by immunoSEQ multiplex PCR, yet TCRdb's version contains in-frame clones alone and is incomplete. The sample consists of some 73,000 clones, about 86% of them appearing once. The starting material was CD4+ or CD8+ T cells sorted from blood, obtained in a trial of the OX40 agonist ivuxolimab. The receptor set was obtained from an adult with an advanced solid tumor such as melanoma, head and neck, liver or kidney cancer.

For the CDR3, the DNA is TGTGCCAGCTCACCGGGAAACACTGAAGCTTTCTTT. Translated: CASSPGNTEAFF. The V gene is TRBV18, the J gene TRBJ1-1, with D uncertain. The length of the CDR3 is 12 residues. CDR1 KGHSH and CDR2 LQKENI come from the germline V gene. V was pared by 3 bases and J by 2 bases, with 4 bases between.

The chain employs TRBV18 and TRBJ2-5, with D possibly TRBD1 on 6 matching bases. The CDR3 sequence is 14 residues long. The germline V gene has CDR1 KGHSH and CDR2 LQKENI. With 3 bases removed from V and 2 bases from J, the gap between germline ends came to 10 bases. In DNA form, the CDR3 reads TGTGCCAGCTCACCTACAGGGTTTCAAGAGACCCAGTACTTC. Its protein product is CASSPTGFQETQYF.

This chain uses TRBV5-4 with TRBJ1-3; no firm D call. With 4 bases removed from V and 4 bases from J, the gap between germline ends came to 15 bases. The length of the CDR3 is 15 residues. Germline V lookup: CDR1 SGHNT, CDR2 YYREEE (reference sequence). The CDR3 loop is CASSLDLTSGNTIYF. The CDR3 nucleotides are TGTGCCAGCAGCCTTGATCTCACGAGCGGAAACACCATATATTTT.

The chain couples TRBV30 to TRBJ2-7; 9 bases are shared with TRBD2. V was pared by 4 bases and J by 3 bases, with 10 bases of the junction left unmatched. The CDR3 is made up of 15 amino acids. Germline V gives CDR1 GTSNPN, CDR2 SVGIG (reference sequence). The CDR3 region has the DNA TGTGCCTGGACGAAAGGAGCGGGGGGTGGCTACGAGCAGTACTTC. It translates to CAWTKGAGGGYEQYF.

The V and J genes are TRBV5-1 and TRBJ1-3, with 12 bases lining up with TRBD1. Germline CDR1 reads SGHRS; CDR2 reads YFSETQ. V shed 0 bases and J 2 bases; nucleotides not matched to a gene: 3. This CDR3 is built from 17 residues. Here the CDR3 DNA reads TGCGCCAGCAGCTTGGTCGGGGACAGGGGGCCTGGAAACACCATATATTTT. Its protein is CASSLVGDRGPGNTIYF.

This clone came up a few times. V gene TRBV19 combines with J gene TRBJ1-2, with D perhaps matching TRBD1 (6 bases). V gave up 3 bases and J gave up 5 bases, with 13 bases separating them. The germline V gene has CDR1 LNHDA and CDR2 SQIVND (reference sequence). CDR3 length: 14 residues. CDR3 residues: CASSIPGVIYGYTF. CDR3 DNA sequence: TGTGCCAGTAGTATCCCAGGGGTGATATATGGCTACACCTTC.

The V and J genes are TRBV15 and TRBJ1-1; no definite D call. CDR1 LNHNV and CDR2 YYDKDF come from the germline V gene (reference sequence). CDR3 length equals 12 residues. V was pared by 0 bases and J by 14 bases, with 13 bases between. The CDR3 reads CATSRDKALNFF. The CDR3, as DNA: TGTGCCACCAGCAGAGATAAGGCCCTGAACTTCTTT. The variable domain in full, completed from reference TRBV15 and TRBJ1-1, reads DAMVIQNPRYQVTQFGKPVTLSCSQTLNHNVMYWYQQKSSQAPKLLFHYYDKDFNNEADTPDNFQSRRPNTSFCFLDIRSPGLGDTAMYLCATSRDKALNFFGQGTRLTVV.

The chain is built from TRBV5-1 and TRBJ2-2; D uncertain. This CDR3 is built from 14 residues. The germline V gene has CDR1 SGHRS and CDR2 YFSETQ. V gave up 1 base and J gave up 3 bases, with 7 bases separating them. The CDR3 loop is CASSLKQYTGELFF. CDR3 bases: TGCGCCAGCAGCTTGAAACAGTACACCGGGGAGCTGTTTTTT.

The CDR3 is CASNREEKLFF. The DNA for the CDR3 is TGTGCCAGCAACCGGGAGGAAAAACTGTTTTTT. The rearrangement links TRBV25-1 to TRBJ1-4, with D hard to call. The length of the CDR3 is 11 residues. Trimming took off 7 bases at V and 8 bases at J, with 8 bases between the two ends. Germline CDR1 MGHDK, CDR2 SYGVNS.

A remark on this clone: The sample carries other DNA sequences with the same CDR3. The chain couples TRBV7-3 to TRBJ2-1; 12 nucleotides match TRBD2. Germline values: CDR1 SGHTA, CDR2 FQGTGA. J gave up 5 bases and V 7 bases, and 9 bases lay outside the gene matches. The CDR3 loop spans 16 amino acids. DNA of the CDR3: TGTGCCAGCAAAAGACTAGCGGGAGAAGGGGACAATGAGCAGTTCTTC. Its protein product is CASKRLAGEGDNEQFF.

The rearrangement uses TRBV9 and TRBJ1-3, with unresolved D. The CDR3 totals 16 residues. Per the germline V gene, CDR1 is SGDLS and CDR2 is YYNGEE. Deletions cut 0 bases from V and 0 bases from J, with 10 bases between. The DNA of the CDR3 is TGTGCCAGCAGCGTAGGATGGGAGGTCTCTGGAAACACCATATATTTT. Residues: CASSVGWEVSGNTIYF.

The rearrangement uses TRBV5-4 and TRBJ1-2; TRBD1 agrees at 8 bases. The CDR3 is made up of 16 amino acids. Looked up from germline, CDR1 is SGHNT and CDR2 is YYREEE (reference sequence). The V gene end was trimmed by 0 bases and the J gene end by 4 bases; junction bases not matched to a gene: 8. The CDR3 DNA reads TGTGCCAGCAGCTTGGCCGACAGGGGATCAGGCTATGGCTACACCTTC. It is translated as CASSLADRGSGYGYTF.

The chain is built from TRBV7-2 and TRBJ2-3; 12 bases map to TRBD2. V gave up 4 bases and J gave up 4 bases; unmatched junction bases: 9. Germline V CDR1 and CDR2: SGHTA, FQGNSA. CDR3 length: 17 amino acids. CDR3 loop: CASSYRSSGGAADTQYF. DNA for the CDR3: TGTGCCAGCAGCTACCGATCTAGCGGGGGGGCCGCAGATACGCAGTATTTT.

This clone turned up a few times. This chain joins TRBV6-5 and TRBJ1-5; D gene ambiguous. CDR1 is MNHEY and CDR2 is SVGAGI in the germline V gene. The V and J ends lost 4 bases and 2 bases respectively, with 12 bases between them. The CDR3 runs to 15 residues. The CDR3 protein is CASSSAIAGNQPQHF. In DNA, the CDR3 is TGTGCCAGCAGTTCGGCCATCGCGGGCAATCAGCCCCAGCATTTT.

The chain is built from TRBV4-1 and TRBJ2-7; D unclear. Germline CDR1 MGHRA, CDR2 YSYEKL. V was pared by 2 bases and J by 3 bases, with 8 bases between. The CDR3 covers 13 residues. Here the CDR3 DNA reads TGCGCCAGCAGCCAAACGGAAATCTACGAGCAGTACTTC. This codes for CASSQTEIYEQYF.

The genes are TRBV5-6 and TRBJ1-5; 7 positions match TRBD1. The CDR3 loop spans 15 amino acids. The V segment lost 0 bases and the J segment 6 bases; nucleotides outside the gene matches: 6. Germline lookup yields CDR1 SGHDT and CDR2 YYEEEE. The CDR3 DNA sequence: TGTGCCAGCAGCTTGGAAGGGGGCGGGGGTCAGCCCCAGCATTTT. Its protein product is CASSLEGGGGQPQHF.

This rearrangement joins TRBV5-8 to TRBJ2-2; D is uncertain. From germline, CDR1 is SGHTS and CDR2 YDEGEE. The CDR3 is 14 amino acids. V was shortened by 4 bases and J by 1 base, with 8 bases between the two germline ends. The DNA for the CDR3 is TGTGCCAGCAGCCGGTGGGTGAACACCGGGGAGCTGTTTTTT. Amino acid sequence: CASSRWVNTGELFF. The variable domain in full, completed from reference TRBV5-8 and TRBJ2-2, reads EAGVTQSPTHLIKTRGQQATLRCSPISGHTSVYWYQQALGLGLQFLLWYDEGEERNRGNFPPRFSGRQFPNYSSELNVNALELEDSALYLCASSRWVNTGELFFGEGSRLTVL.

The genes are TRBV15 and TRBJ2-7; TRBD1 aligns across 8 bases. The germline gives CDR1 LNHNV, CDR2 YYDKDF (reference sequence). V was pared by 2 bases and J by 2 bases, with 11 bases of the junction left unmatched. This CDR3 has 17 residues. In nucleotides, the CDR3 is TGTGCCACCAGCAGAAAAAAACACCGGGACAGGACCTACGAGCAGTACTTC. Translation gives CATSRKKHRDRTYEQYF.

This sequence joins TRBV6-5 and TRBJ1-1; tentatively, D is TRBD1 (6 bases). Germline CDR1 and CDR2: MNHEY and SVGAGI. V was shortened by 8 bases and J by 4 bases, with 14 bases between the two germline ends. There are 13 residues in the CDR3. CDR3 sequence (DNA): TGTGCCAGCGGCGGGGGGGGCCTCACTGAAGCTTTCTTT. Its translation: CASGGGGLTEAFF.

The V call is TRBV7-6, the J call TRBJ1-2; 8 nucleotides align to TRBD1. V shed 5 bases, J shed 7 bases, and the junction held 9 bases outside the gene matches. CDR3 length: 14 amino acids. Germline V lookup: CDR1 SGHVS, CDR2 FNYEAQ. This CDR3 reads CASSETGGNGGYTF. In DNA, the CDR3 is TGTGCCAGCAGCGAAACAGGGGGAAATGGTGGCTACACCTTC.

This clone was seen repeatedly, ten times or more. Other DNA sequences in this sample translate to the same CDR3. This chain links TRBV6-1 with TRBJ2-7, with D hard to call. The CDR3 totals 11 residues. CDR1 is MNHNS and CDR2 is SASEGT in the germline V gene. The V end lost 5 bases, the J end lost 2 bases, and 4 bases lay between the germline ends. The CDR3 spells CASSQTYEQYF. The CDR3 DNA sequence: TGTGCCAGCAGTCAAACCTACGAGCAGTACTTC.

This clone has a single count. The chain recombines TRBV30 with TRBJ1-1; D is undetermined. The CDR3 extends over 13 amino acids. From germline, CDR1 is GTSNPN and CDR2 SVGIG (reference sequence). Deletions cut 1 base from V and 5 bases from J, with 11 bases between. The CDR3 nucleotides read TGTGCCTGGAGTGCCTGGCGGGGAACTGAAGCTTTCTTT. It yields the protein CAWSAWRGTEAFF. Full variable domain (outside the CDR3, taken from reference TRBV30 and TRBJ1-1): SQTIHQWPATLVQPVGSPLSLECTVEGTSNPNLYWYRQAAGRGLQLLFYSVGIGQISSEVPQNLSASRPQDRQFILSSKKLLLSDSGFYLCAWSAWRGTEAFFGQGTRLTVV.